The rows below give T cell receptor beta chains drawn from one sample of a study of cytomegalovirus exposure and HLA in healthy donors. Assay used: immunoSEQ multiplex PCR; TCRdb lists only in-frame clones, some missing. Of some 150,000 clones listed, over 75% were seen once; the top ten hold over 2%. The sequenced material came from PBMCs. These receptors all stem from a man between 45 and 60 years old in good health and CMV-seronegative. CDR3s leave out the opening cysteine and the closing phenylalanine or tryptophan. Each record gives: V gene, CDR3 length, CDR3 protein.

v_call: TRBV7-9; cdr3_length: 13; cdr3_aa: ASTAGGNSNSPLH
v_call: TRBV15; cdr3_length: 14; cdr3_aa: ATSRLAGGRTGELF
v_call: TRBV6-5; cdr3_length: 11; cdr3_aa: ASSPDTAYEQY
v_call: TRBV5-6; cdr3_length: 12; cdr3_aa: ASSLKGSNQPQH
v_call: TRBV18; cdr3_length: 11; cdr3_aa: ASSLQGNTEAF
v_call: TRBV28; cdr3_length: 12; cdr3_aa: ASRPGQGVYEQY
v_call: TRBV28; cdr3_length: 12; cdr3_aa: ASSPAPAMDEQF
v_call: TRBV7-7; cdr3_length: 13; cdr3_aa: ASSPTGGGQETQY
v_call: TRBV27; cdr3_length: 11; cdr3_aa: ASSNRAPYEQY
v_call: TRBV11-2; cdr3_length: 13; cdr3_aa: ASSPHRGLGNTIY
v_call: TRBV15; cdr3_length: 12; cdr3_aa: ATSIQPNRGEQF
v_call: TRBV7-7; cdr3_length: 11; cdr3_aa: ASSQESIETQY
v_call: TRBV5-1; cdr3_length: 15; cdr3_aa: ASSLEGTSGRGETQY
v_call: TRBV19; cdr3_length: 13; cdr3_aa: ASRTTGQGSYEQY
v_call: TRBV5-1; cdr3_length: 10; cdr3_aa: ASTEGTKGAF
v_call: TRBV5-6; cdr3_length: 13; cdr3_aa: ASSVDRSSGNTIY
v_call: TRBV7-9; cdr3_length: 14; cdr3_aa: ASSLDTGFPYNEQF
v_call: TRBV27; cdr3_length: 11; cdr3_aa: ASSPGQGYGYT
v_call: TRBV6-1; cdr3_length: 13; cdr3_aa: ASSELRSGAHTIY
v_call: TRBV6-4; cdr3_length: 13; cdr3_aa: ASRRTGGGYNEQF
v_call: TRBV5-6; cdr3_length: 13; cdr3_aa: ASSAGGATNEKLF
v_call: TRBV19; cdr3_length: 12; cdr3_aa: ASSIAILNTEAF
v_call: TRBV27; cdr3_length: 13; cdr3_aa: ASSLQASGAYEQY
v_call: TRBV23-1; cdr3_length: 15; cdr3_aa: ASNLAGGLSSYNEQF
v_call: TRBV5-1; cdr3_length: 16; cdr3_aa: ASSLDGELQRPYNEQF
v_call: TRBV6-5; cdr3_length: 12; cdr3_aa: ASSYAIPTDTQY
v_call: TRBV4-2; cdr3_length: 16; cdr3_aa: ASSQDPQGVMGNQPQH
v_call: TRBV10-3; cdr3_length: 12; cdr3_aa: AIRDASGTDTQY
v_call: TRBV27; cdr3_length: 12; cdr3_aa: ASSLGQINQPQH
v_call: TRBV5-6; cdr3_length: 15; cdr3_aa: ASSPRTSGGARETQY
v_call: TRBV5-1; cdr3_length: 11; cdr3_aa: ASSPSFNQPQH
v_call: TRBV11-2; cdr3_length: 12; cdr3_aa: ASRLAGGTYEQY
v_call: TRBV6-5; cdr3_length: 10; cdr3_aa: ASSYLRGDPY
v_call: TRBV18; cdr3_length: 17; cdr3_aa: ASSPRRVGPTTSYNEQF
v_call: TRBV18; cdr3_length: 12; cdr3_aa: ASSPGGDREKLF
v_call: TRBV21-1; cdr3_length: 10; cdr3_aa: ASLQGRNEQY
v_call: TRBV6-6; cdr3_length: 9; cdr3_aa: AISNYNEQF
v_call: TRBV19; cdr3_length: 12; cdr3_aa: ASSGTRGFYEQY
v_call: TRBV7-3; cdr3_length: 16; cdr3_aa: ASSLFTSGGLNTGELF
v_call: TRBV11-3; cdr3_length: 13; cdr3_aa: ASSEKQGGIRELF
v_call: TRBV19; cdr3_length: 13; cdr3_aa: ASSIAPDRGEKLF
v_call: TRBV5-8; cdr3_length: 12; cdr3_aa: ASLTGTVNTEAF
v_call: TRBV9; cdr3_length: 13; cdr3_aa: ASSTRQGDGEKLF
v_call: TRBV5-4; cdr3_length: 13; cdr3_aa: ASSLTSGGTDTQY
v_call: TRBV7-2; cdr3_length: 11; cdr3_aa: ASSGDRGLGYT
v_call: TRBV6-5; cdr3_length: 12; cdr3_aa: ASRDTPLQDTQY
v_call: TRBV7-9; cdr3_length: 13; cdr3_aa: ASSPGTASTGELF
v_call: TRBV29-1; cdr3_length: 12; cdr3_aa: SVEAWDSPYEQY
v_call: TRBV9; cdr3_length: 12; cdr3_aa: ASSFTDSPYEQY
v_call: TRBV29-1; cdr3_length: 10; cdr3_aa: SVGVRNQPQH
v_call: TRBV6-5; cdr3_length: 10; cdr3_aa: ASSYLGERLF
v_call: TRBV6-1; cdr3_length: 13; cdr3_aa: ASIAGAGLNEKLF
v_call: TRBV6-1; cdr3_length: 12; cdr3_aa: ASRLAGGLDTQY
v_call: TRBV30; cdr3_length: 11; cdr3_aa: AWNRGGDTEAF